This passage covers 9 T cell receptor beta chains from one sample sequenced in a study of OX40 agonist ivuxolimab in advanced cancers. The protocol was immunoSEQ multiplex PCR, while the TCRdb copy is restricted to in-frame clones and leaves out a portion. This table has tens of thousands of clones, 86% appearing once. Here the sequenced sample was CD4+ or CD8+ T cells sorted from blood, taken in a trial of the OX40 agonist ivuxolimab. The receptors here all came from an adult with an advanced solid tumor such as melanoma, head and neck, liver or kidney cancer.

A single count supports this clone. V gene TRBV4-1 combines with J gene TRBJ2-3, with 14 bases that match TRBD2. The junction had 6 bases not matched to a gene; V was cut back by 3 bases and J by 4 bases. The CDR3 runs to 17 residues. Germline lookup yields CDR1 MGHRA and CDR2 YSYEKL. In DNA form, the CDR3 reads TGCGCCAGCAGCCACGGGACTAGCGGGAGTTCGGCAGATACGCAGTATTTT. Its protein is CASSHGTSGSSADTQYF.

V is TRBV6-1 and J is TRBJ1-4, with D perhaps matching TRBD1 (5 bases). Trimming left V 4 bases short and J 3 bases short, with 18 bases between. The CDR3 totals 17 residues. Looked up from germline, CDR1 is MNHNS and CDR2 is SASEGT. CDR3 DNA: TGTGCCAGCAGTGCCCGGGGATGGGGGGAATCTAATGAAAAACTGTTTTTT. Residues: CASSARGWGESNEKLFF.

The chain combines TRBV2 with TRBJ2-2; the D is unclear. CDR1 is SNHLY, CDR2 FYNNEI, per germline. The CDR3 totals 16 residues. V was shortened by 6 bases and J by 1 base, with 15 bases between the two germline ends. CDR3: CASRVSVTMNTGELFF. In DNA form, the CDR3 reads TGTGCCAGCAGAGTGAGTGTCACCATGAACACCGGGGAGCTGTTTTTT.

The chain combines TRBV5-4 with TRBJ2-1; D unclear. The germline gives CDR1 SGHNT, CDR2 YYREEE (reference sequence). CDR3 length: 13 amino acids. V shed 4 bases and J shed 7 bases, with 12 bases lying between them. CDR3 sequence reads: CASSPGPGNEQFF. The DNA of the CDR3 is TGTGCCAGCAGCCCGGGCCCCGGGAATGAGCAGTTCTTC.

This chain connects TRBV5-1 to TRBJ2-7; the D gene is possibly TRBD1 (5 bases). The CDR3 sequence is 13 residues long. Germline V gene data show CDR1 as SGHRS and CDR2 as YFSETQ. V lost 5 bases to trimming and J lost 5 bases, with 14 bases between them. The CDR3 coding sequence is TGCGCCAGCAGTTCGCAGGGATTCCACGAGCAGTACTTC. Its translation: CASSSQGFHEQYF.

V gene TRBV27 combines with J gene TRBJ1-2; D unclear. The germline V and J ends were trimmed by 8 bases and 5 bases, with 18 bases remaining between them. CDR1 is MNHEY and CDR2 is SMNVEV in the germline V gene (reference sequence). There are 14 residues in the CDR3. The CDR3 sequence: CASRPTDGWYGYTF. The CDR3, as DNA: TGTGCCAGCCGCCCAACCGACGGCTGGTATGGCTACACCTTC.

As for this clone: At one end, the junction sequence differs from germline, possibly due to a read error. The rearrangement links TRBV7-7 to TRBJ2-3; the match to TRBD2 covers 14 bases. CDR1 and CDR2 (germline): SSHAT, FNYEAQ (reference sequence). The CDR3 has 16 amino acids. The CDR3 loop reads CASSSGLAGGSDTQYF. Written as DNA, the CDR3 is TGTGCTAGCAGCTCCGGACTAGCGGGAGGTTCAGATACGCAGTATTTT.

The chain is built from TRBV20-1 and TRBJ2-1, with TRBD1 matching 8 bases. The CDR3 is 11 amino acids. CDR1 and CDR2 (germline): DFQATT, SNEGSKA (reference sequence). Trimming cost V 3 bases and J 13 bases; bases outside gene matches: 5. The CDR3 DNA reads as TGCAGTGCTAGTCCCGGGACAGGTCAGTTCTTC. The encoded protein is CSASPGTGQFF.

The rearrangement uses TRBV21-1 and TRBJ2-1; TRBD1 reflects the table's D call only, with no check against the DNA. TRBV21-1 is recorded as a pseudogene. The CDR3 totals 18 residues. This CDR3 reads CASSKVPTRTGTYNEQFF. CDR3 in DNA: TGTGCCAGCAGCAAAGTCCCAACTCGGACAGGGACCTACAATGAGCAGTTCTTC.